This T cell receptor (beta chain) was captured by sequencing in a study of identical twins. The CDR3 sequence is 13 residues long. Germline CDR1 SGHDT, CDR2 YYEEEE. V was pared by 8 bases and J by 6 bases, with 8 bases of the junction left unmatched. The cDNA had a unique molecular identifier and a template-switch universal primer site. A single record per CDR3 protein comes from TCRdb applying MiXCR to the 5' RACE reads. This table holds some 570,000 distinct CDR3 sequences, around 24% found once. These same records also appear under a second study, on yellow fever vaccine responses in identical twins. That source adds: In identical twins, vaccine T cell responses appeared partly shared and partly individual.

The chain recombines TRBV5-6 with TRBJ2-3, with 8 bases that match TRBD2. Material for sequencing was CD4+ T cells sorted from blood. This TCR came from a woman aged 18-35 years in good health. CDR3 nucleotide sequence: TGTGCCAGGCGGGGGGAGAAGCGGGATACGCAGTATTTT. It codes for CARRGEKRDTQYF.